Below are 11 T cell receptor beta chains sequenced from a single sample in a study of T cells in Graves' hyperthyroidism and ophthalmopathy. Amplified TCR beta CDR3 regions came from RNA transcripts. The HTBI primer set drove a first-round RT-PCR of the TCR CDR3. TCRdb called the multiplex PCR reads again in MiXCR, with one record for every CDR3 protein. The table shows some 300,000 distinct CDR3 sequences, with 15% to 20% occurring only once. What was sequenced was blood. The source is a man aged 50 to 59 with Graves' ophthalmopathy.

This clonotype was seen many times. J is TRBJ1-1 and V is TRBV28; D gene ambiguous. V was clipped by 2 bases and J by 5 bases, with 9 bases between them. Germline V gene sequence: CDR1 MDHEN, CDR2 SYDVKM. CDR3 length: 13 amino acids. The CDR3 sequence: CASSLSRATEAFF. The CDR3 DNA reads TGTGCCAGCAGTTTAAGTAGGGCGACTGAAGCTTTCTTT.

This clonotype was detected ten times or more. V gene TRBV18 combines with J gene TRBJ1-1; the D is unclear. Germline V gives CDR1 KGHSH, CDR2 LQKENI. The CDR3 loop spans 15 amino acids. V lost 6 bases, J lost 1 base, and 15 bases lay in between. The CDR3 DNA reads TGTGCCAGCTCCCCTACGAACGGTAGGAACACTGAAGCTTTCTTT. This encodes CASSPTNGRNTEAFF.

Ten or more counts support this clonotype. V gene TRBV2 combines with J gene TRBJ2-1; D is possibly TRBD2 (5 bases). Germline values: CDR1 SNHLY, CDR2 FYNNEI. There are 14 residues in the CDR3. V was clipped by 10 bases and J by 3 bases, with 16 bases between them. The CDR3 coding sequence is TGTGCCACTTGGACTGCGTATGACTACAATGAGCAGTTCTTC. Translation gives CATWTAYDYNEQFF.

This clonotype was seen repeatedly, ten times or more. V is TRBV20-1 and J is TRBJ2-1; D unclear. Germline values: CDR1 DFQATT, CDR2 SNEGSKA (reference sequence). Trimming removed 5 bases from V and 1 base from J, with 12 bases in between. CDR3 length: 14 residues. This CDR3 is CSADGWNSYNEQFF. The CDR3, as DNA: TGCAGTGCTGACGGGTGGAATTCCTACAATGAGCAGTTCTTC.

The chain uses TRBV19 and TRBJ2-1, with 12 bases aligning to TRBD2. Trimming cost V 8 bases and J 5 bases; bases outside gene matches: 4. Per the germline V gene, CDR1 is LNHDA and CDR2 is SQIVND (reference sequence). The CDR3 runs 14 residues. CDR3 DNA: TGTGCCAGTGCTAGCGGGAGGGCCCACAATGAGCAGTTCTTC. Protein sequence: CASASGRAHNEQFF.

The rearrangement links TRBV24-1 to TRBJ2-3, with 10 bases that match TRBD2. Germline lookup yields CDR1 KGHDR and CDR2 SFDVKD. CDR3 size: 16 residues. The trim removed 6 bases at V and 3 bases at J, leaving 8 bases unmatched. The CDR3 DNA sequence: TGTGCCACCAGTTCCGCTAGCGGGAGAGGAACAGATACGCAGTATTTT. Translating it yields CATSSASGRGTDTQYF.

This clonotype was observed many times. The J gene is TRBJ1-1, the V gene TRBV10-3; D is uncertain. V was pared by 3 bases and J by 2 bases, with 4 bases between. Germline lookup yields CDR1 ENHRY and CDR2 SYGVKD. The CDR3 length is 12 residues. The CDR3 sequence is CAISDTNTEAFF. CDR3 nucleotides: TGTGCCATCAGTGACACCAACACTGAAGCTTTCTTT.

The table lists this clonotype with a few counts. The chain links TRBV28 to TRBJ2-7; tentative D call: TRBD1 (6 bases). The CDR3 covers 14 residues. Trimming left V 6 bases short and J 3 bases short, with 15 bases between. Germline V gene sequence: CDR1 MDHEN, CDR2 SYDVKM. CDR3 residues: CASRGVTGSYEQYF. The CDR3 DNA is TGTGCCAGCAGGGGGGTCACAGGGAGCTACGAGCAGTACTTC. Full variable domain (rest looked up from reference TRBV28 and TRBJ2-7): DVKVTQSSRYLVKRTGEKVFLECVQDMDHENMFWYRQDPGLGLRLIYFSYDVKMKEKGDIPEGYSVSREKKERFSLILESASTNQTSMYLCASRGVTGSYEQYFGPGTRLTVT.

This clonotype has ten or more counts. The V call is TRBV14, the J call TRBJ2-7; 9 nucleotides align to TRBD2. Germline V lookup: CDR1 SGHDN, CDR2 FVKESK. J was trimmed by 2 bases and V by 0 bases; bases with no gene match: 5. The CDR3 length is 16 residues. Written as DNA, the CDR3 is TGTGCCAGCAGCCAAGATGTCCTAGCGGGGACCTACGAGCAGTACTTC. Encoded protein: CASSQDVLAGTYEQYF.

The chain links TRBV20-1 to TRBJ1-5, with unresolved D. Germline V gene data show CDR1 as DFQATT and CDR2 as SNEGSKA (reference sequence). V was pared by 4 bases and J by 6 bases, with 16 bases between. The CDR3 extends over 14 amino acids. The CDR3 loop reads CSATKTSAGQPQHF. CDR3 in DNA: TGCAGTGCTACGAAGACTTCGGCGGGTCAGCCCCAGCATTTT.

The chain carries TRBV3-1 and TRBJ1-3; tentatively, D is TRBD1 (5 bases). Trimming left V 1 base short and J 0 bases short, with 13 bases between. The length of the CDR3 is 17 residues. Germline V CDR1 and CDR2: LGHDT, YNNKEL (reference sequence). The CDR3 sequence is CASSQVPGGTSGNTIYF. CDR3 sequence (DNA): TGTGCCAGCAGCCAAGTGCCGGGGGGAACCTCTGGAAACACCATATATTTT.